Following are 8 T cell receptor beta chains from one sample sequenced in a study of control samples from healthy donors and cancer patients. Sequencing used immunoSEQ multiplex PCR; TCRdb keeps in-frame clones, though not all of them. The table records around 140,000 clones, about nine tenths of them present only once. What was sequenced was blood. These receptors all come from a man aged 30 to 39 in good health.

In nucleotides, the CDR3 is TGCGCCAGCAGCTTCGGGTTTGAAGCTTTCTTT. It is translated as CASSFGFEAFF. The chain joins TRBV5-1 to TRBJ1-1, with D hard to call. This CDR3 contains 11 residues. Germline CDR1 reads SGHRS; CDR2 reads YFSETQ. V was trimmed by 2 bases and J by 7 bases, leaving 6 bases between them.

Worth noting for this clone: The same CDR3 also results from other DNA sequences found in this sample. V and J are TRBV6-5 and TRBJ1-1; unclear D gene. The CDR3 loop spans 13 amino acids. In germline, CDR1 is MNHEY, CDR2 SVGAGI. V lost 5 bases and J lost 1, with 8 bases in between. Here the CDR3 reads CASSPTRNTEAFF. CDR3 in DNA: TGTGCCAGCAGTCCGACACGGAACACTGAAGCTTTCTTT.

The chain joins TRBV15 to TRBJ1-5, with D possibly being TRBD1 (6 bases). Germline assignment: CDR1 LNHNV and CDR2 YYDKDF (reference sequence). The CDR3 has 14 amino acids. Deletions cut 5 bases from V and 4 bases from J, with 12 bases between. Here the CDR3 DNA reads TGTGCCACCAGCGAGGGGGGTAAGAATCAGCCCCAGCATTTT. It translates to CATSEGGKNQPQHF. Based on the CDR3 plus reference TRBV15 and TRBJ1-5, the full variable domain is DAMVIQNPRYQVTQFGKPVTLSCSQTLNHNVMYWYQQKSSQAPKLLFHYYDKDFNNEADTPDNFQSRRPNTSFCFLDIRSPGLGDTAMYLCATSEGGKNQPQHFGDGTRLSIL.

The V call is TRBV3-1 (or the pseudogene TRBV3-2), the J call TRBJ2-7; possibly TRBD2 for D (6 bases). The length of the CDR3 is 14 residues. Per germline, CDR1 LGHDT and CDR2 YNNKEL (reference sequence). V dropped 4 bases and J dropped 0 bases, with 10 bases sitting between them. CDR3 sequence: CASSPRGFSYEQYF. CDR3 nucleotide sequence: TGTGCCAGCAGCCCCCGGGGGTTCTCCTACGAGCAGTACTTC.

CDR3 protein: CASSVQRNQLLNTIYF. CDR3 DNA: TGTGCCAGCAGTGTACAGAGGAATCAGTTATTAAACACCATATATTTT. V and J are TRBV6-1 and TRBJ1-3; the D is unclear. The V and J ends lost 4 bases and 6 bases respectively, with 19 bases between them. This CDR3 has 16 residues. The germline CDR1 and CDR2 sequences are MNHNS and SASEGT.

This clone has only one observation. The rearrangement joins TRBV28 to TRBJ1-1; no clear D. Trimming shortened V by 4 bases and J by 1 base, and 13 bases separated the two germline ends. Germline V lookup: CDR1 MDHEN, CDR2 SYDVKM. The CDR3 length is 15 residues. CDR3 in DNA: TGTGCCAGCAGTTATCCCACCAGAAAGAACACTGAAGCTTTCTTT. It is translated as CASSYPTRKNTEAFF.

V gene TRBV5-8 combines with J gene TRBJ2-3, with D possibly TRBD1 on 5 matching bases. Trimming left V 0 bases short and J 0 bases short, with 8 bases between. Germline CDR1 is SGHTS and CDR2 is YDEGEE. The CDR3 length is 15 residues. The CDR3 is CASSLEGASTDTQYF. CDR3 bases: TGTGCCAGCAGCTTGGAAGGGGCAAGCACAGATACGCAGTATTTT.

V usage is TRBV5-1 and J usage is TRBJ1-2; no clear D gene. Per germline, CDR1 SGHRS and CDR2 YFSETQ. The CDR3 has 17 residues. Deletions cut 4 bases from V and 0 bases from J, with 19 bases between. The CDR3 region is CASSRTALLPANYGYTF. The CDR3 bases are TGCGCCAGCAGCCGTACCGCCCTCCTACCAGCTAACTATGGCTACACCTTC.